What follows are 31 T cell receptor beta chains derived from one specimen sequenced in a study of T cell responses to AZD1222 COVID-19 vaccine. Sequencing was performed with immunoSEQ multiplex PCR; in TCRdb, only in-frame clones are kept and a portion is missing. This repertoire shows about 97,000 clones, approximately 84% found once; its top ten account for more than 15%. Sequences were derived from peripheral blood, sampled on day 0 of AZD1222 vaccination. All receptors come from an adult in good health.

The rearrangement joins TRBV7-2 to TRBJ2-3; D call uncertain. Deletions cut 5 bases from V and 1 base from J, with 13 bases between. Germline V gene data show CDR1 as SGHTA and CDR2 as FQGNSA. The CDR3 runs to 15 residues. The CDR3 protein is CASSPNQPGTDTQYF. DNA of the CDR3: TGTGCCAGCAGCCCTAATCAGCCGGGCACAGATACGCAGTATTTT.

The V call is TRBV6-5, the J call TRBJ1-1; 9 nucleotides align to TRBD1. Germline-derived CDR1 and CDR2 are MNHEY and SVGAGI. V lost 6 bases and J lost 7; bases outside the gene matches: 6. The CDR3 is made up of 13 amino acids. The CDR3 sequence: CASRKQGAGEAFF. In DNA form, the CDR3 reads TGTGCCAGCAGGAAACAGGGGGCTGGTGAAGCTTTCTTT.

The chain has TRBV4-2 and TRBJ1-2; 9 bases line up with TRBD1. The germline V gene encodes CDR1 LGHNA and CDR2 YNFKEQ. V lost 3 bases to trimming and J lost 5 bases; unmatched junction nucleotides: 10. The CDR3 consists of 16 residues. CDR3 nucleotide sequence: TGTGCCAGCAGCCAGGACAGGGGTTTCGCTACATATGGCTACACCTTC. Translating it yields CASSQDRGFATYGYTF.

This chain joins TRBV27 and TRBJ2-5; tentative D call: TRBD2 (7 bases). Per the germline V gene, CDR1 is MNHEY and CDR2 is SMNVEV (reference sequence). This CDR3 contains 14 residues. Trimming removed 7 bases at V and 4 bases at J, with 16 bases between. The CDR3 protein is CASTPRGGGETQYF. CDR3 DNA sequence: TGTGCCAGCACCCCGCGAGGGGGGGGAGAGACCCAGTACTTC.

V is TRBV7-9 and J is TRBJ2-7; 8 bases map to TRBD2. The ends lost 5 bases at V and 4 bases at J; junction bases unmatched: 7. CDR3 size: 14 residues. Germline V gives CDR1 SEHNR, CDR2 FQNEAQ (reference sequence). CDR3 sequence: CASSPFSGTYEQYF. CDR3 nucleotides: TGTGCCAGCAGCCCATTTAGCGGGACTTACGAGCAGTACTTC.

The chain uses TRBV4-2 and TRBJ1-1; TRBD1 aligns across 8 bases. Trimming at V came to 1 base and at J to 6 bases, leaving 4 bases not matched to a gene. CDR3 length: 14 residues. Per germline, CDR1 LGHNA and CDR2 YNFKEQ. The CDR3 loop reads CASSQVDRGAEAFF. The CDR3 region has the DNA TGTGCCAGCAGCCAAGTCGACAGGGGAGCTGAAGCTTTCTTT.

CDR3 coding DNA: TGTGCCAGCAGCCAAGCAACAGATTTACAGGGCAGAAACACCATATATTTT. Protein sequence: CASSQATDLQGRNTIYF. The chain joins TRBV3-1 (or the pseudogene TRBV3-2) to TRBJ1-3, with TRBD1 as a possible D gene (6 bases). Germline V CDR1 and CDR2: LGHDT, YNNKEL (reference sequence). The CDR3 is 17 residues long. Trimming took 1 base from V and 5 from J, leaving 18 bases between them.

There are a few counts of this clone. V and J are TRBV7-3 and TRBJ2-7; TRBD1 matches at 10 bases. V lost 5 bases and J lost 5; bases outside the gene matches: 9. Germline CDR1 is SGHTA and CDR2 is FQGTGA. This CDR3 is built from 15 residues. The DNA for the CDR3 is TGTGCCAGCAGCCTAAGGGGAGGGACAGGGGACGAGCAGTACTTC. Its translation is CASSLRGGTGDEQYF.

The CDR3 sequence: CASSPARGAGGRRNEQYV. CDR3 in DNA: TGTGCCAGCAGCCCCGCCCGGGGGGCGGGGGGGCGAAGGAACGAGCAGTACGTC. V gene TRBV7-8 combines with J gene TRBJ2-7; 9 bases agree with TRBD2. The CDR3 is made up of 18 amino acids. The junction had 19 bases not matched to a gene; V was cut back by 5 bases and J by 5 bases. Germline CDR1 SGHVS, CDR2 FQNEAQ.

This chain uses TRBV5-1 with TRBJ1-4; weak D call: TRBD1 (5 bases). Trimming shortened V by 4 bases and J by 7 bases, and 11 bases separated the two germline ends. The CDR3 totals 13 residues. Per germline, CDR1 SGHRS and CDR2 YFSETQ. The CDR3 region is CASSVGGGEKLFF. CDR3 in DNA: TGCGCCAGCAGCGTCGGGGGAGGTGAAAAACTGTTTTTT. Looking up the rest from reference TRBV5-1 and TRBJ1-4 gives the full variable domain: KAGVTQTPRYLIKTRGQQVTLSCSPISGHRSVSWYQQTPGQGLQFLFEYFSETQRNKGNFPGRFSGRQFSNSRSEMNVSTLELGDSALYLCASSVGGGEKLFFGSGTQLSVL.

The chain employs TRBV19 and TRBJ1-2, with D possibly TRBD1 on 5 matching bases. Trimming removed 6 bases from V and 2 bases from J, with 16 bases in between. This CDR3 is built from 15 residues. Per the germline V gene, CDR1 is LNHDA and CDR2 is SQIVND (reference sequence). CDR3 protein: CASRSLGVKNYGYTF. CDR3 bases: TGTGCCAGTAGAAGCCTGGGGGTTAAGAACTATGGCTACACCTTC.

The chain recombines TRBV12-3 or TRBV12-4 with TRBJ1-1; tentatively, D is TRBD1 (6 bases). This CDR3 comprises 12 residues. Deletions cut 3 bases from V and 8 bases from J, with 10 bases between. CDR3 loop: CASSFTDREAFF. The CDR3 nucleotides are TGTGCCAGCAGTTTCACCGACAGGGAAGCTTTCTTT.

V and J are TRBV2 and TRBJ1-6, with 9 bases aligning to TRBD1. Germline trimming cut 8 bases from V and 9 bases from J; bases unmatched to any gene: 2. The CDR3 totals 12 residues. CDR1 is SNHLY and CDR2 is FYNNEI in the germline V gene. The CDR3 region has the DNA TGTGCCAGCGGGACAGGGAGTTCACCCCTCCACTTT. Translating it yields CASGTGSSPLHF.

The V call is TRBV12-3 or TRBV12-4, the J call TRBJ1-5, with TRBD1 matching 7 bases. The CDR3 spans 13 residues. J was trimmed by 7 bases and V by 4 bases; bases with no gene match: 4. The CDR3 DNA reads TGTGCCAGCAGTTACGACAGGGCCCAGCCCCAGCATTTT. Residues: CASSYDRAQPQHF.

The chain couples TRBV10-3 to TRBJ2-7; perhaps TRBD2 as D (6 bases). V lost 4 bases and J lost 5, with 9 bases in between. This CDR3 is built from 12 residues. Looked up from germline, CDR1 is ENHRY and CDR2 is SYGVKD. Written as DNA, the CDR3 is TGTGCCATCAGTGGCTCGGGGGACGAGCAGTACTTC. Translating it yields CAISGSGDEQYF.

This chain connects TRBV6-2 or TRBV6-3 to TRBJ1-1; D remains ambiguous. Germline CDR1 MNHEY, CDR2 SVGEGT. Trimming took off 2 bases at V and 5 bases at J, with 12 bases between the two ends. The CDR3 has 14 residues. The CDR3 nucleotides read TGTGCCAGCAGTTACGCGGGCTTGTGGACTGAAGCTTTCTTT. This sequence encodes CASSYAGLWTEAFF.

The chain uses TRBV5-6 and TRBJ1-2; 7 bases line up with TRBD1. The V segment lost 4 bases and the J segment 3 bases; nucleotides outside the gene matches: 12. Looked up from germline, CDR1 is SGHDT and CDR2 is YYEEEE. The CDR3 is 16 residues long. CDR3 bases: TGTGCCAGCAGCCCTCAGGGGGGGATCATTGACTATGGCTACACCTTC. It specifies CASSPQGGIIDYGYTF.

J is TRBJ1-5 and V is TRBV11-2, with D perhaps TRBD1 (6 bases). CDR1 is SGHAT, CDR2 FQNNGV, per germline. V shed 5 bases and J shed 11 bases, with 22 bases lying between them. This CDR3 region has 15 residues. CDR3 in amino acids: CASSGGAGPGETQHF. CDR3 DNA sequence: TGTGCCAGCAGCGGGGGGGCAGGGCCAGGGGAGACCCAGCATTTT.

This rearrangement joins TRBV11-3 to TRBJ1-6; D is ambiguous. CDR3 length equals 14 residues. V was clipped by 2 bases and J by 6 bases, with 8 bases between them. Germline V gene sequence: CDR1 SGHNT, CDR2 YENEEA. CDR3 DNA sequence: TGTGCCAGCAGCTTAATTCACCTTAATTCACCCCTCCACTTT. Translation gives CASSLIHLNSPLHF.

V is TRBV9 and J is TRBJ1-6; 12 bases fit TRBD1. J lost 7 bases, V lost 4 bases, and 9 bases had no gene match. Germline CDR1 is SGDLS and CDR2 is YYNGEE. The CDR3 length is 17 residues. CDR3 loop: CASSTPGQGARNSPLHF. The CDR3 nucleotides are TGTGCCAGCAGCACCCCGGGACAGGGGGCAAGGAATTCACCCCTCCACTTT. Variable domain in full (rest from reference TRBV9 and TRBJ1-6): DSGVTQTPKHLITATGQRVTLRCSPRSGDLSVYWYQQSLDQGLQFLIQYYNGEERAKGNILERFSAQQFPDLHSELNLSSLELGDSALYFCASSTPGQGARNSPLHFGNGTRLTVT.

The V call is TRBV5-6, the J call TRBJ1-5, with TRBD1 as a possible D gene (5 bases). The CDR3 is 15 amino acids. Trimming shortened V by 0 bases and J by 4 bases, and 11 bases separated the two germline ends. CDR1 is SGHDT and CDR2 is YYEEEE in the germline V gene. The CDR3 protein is CASSLAGGGNQPQHF. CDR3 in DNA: TGTGCCAGCAGCTTGGCTGGGGGAGGGAATCAGCCCCAGCATTTT.

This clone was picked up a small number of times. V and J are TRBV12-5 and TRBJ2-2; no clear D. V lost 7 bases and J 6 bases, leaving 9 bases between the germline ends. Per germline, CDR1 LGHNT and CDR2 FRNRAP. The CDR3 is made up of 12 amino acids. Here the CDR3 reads CASVLTAGELFF. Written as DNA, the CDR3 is TGTGCTAGTGTTCTTACGGCCGGGGAGCTGTTTTTT.

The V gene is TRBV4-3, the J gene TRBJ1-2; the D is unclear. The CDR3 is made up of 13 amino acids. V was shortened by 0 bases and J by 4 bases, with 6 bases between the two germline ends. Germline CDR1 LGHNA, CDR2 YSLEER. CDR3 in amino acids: CASSQDPVYGYTF. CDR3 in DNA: TGCGCCAGCAGCCAAGATCCCGTCTATGGCTACACCTTC.

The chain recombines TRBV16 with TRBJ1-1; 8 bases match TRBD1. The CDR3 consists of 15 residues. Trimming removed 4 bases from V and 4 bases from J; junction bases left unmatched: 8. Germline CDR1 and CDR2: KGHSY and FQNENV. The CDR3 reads CASSRYRGTGTEAFF. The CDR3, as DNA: TGTGCCAGCAGCCGATACAGGGGGACGGGCACTGAAGCTTTCTTT.

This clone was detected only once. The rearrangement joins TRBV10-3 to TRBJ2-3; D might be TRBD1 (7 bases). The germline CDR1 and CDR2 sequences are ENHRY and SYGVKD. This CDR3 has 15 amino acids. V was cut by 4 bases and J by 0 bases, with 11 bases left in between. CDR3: CAISAGGTSTDTQYF. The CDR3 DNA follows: TGTGCCATCAGTGCAGGGGGGACTAGCACAGATACGCAGTATTTT.

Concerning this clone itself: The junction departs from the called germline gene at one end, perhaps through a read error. This chain's CDR3 is CASSRGGGETQYF. CDR3 coding DNA: TGTGCTAGCAGTCGCGGGGGGGGAGAGACCCAGTACTTC. This chain joins TRBV7-7 and TRBJ2-5; 9 nucleotides match TRBD2. The CDR3 is made up of 13 amino acids. Germline CDR1 is SSHAT and CDR2 is FNYEAQ (reference sequence). The whole variable domain, filled in from reference TRBV7-7 and TRBJ2-5, reads GAGVSQSPRYKVTKRGQDVTLRCDPISSHATLYWYQQALGQGPEFLTYFNYEAQPDKSGLPSDRFSAERPEGSISTLTIQRTEQRDSAMYRCASSRGGGETQYFGPGTRLLVL.

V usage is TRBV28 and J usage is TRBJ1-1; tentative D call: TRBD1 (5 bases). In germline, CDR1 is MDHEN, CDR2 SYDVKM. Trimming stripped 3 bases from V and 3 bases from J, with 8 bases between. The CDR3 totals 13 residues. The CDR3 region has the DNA TGTGCCAGCAGTTTGCGGGGGTACACTGAAGCTTTCTTT. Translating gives CASSLRGYTEAFF.

The CDR3: CASSFHRDNEQFF. The CDR3 coding sequence is TGTGCCAGCAGCTTCCACCGGGACAATGAGCAGTTCTTC. V and J are TRBV11-3 and TRBJ2-1; D unclear. Trimming cost V 3 bases and J 5 bases, with 8 bases left between them. Germline lookup yields CDR1 SGHNT and CDR2 YENEEA. The CDR3 length is 13 residues.

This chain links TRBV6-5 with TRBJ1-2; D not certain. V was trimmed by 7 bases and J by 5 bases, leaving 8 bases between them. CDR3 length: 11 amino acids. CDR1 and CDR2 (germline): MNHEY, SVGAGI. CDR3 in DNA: TGTGCCAGCACTAATGGGTATGGCTACACCTTC. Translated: CASTNGYGYTF.

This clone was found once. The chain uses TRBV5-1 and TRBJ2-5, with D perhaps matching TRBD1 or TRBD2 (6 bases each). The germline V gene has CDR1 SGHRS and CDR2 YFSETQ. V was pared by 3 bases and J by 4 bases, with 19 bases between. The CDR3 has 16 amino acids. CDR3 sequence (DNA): TGCGCCAGCAGCTCCACGAACATACAGGGAGGAGAGACCCAGTACTTC. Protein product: CASSSTNIQGGETQYF.

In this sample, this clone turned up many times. CDR3 region: CASSFQGAGGANVLTF. Here the CDR3 DNA reads TGTGCCAGCAGTTTTCAAGGGGCCGGTGGGGCCAACGTCCTGACTTTC. The rearrangement joins TRBV27 to TRBJ2-6; D might be TRBD1 (5 bases). Trimming stripped 3 bases from V and 3 bases from J, with 12 bases between. The CDR3 runs to 16 residues. CDR1 is MNHEY and CDR2 is SMNVEV in the germline V gene (reference sequence). Full variable domain (rest looked up from reference TRBV27 and TRBJ2-6): EAQVTQNPRYLITVTGKKLTVTCSQNMNHEYMSWYRQDPGLGLRQIYYSMNVEVTDKGDVPEGYKVSRKEKRNFPLILESPSPNQTSLYFCASSFQGAGGANVLTFGAGSRLTVL.